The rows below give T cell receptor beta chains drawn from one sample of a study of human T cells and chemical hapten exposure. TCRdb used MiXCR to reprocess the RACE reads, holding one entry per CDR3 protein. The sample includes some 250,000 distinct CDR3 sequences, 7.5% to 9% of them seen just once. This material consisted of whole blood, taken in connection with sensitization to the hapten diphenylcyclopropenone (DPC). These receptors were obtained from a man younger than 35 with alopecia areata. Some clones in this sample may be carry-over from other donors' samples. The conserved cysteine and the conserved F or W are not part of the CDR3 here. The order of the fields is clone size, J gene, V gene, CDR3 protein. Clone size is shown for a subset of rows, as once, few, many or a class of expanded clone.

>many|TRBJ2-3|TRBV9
ASSVGGAASTDTQY
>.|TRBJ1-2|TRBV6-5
ASSYVSRGATNYGYT
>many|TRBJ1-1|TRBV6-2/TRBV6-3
ASTQLGSGLGNTEAF
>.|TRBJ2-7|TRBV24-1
ATSEGGRWVDEQY
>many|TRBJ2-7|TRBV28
ASTSGGEQY
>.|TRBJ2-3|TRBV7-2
ASSSSRTSGGTLRGTDTQY
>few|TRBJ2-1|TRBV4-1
ASSQGGTEQF
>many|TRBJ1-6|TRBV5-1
ASSLAQGNSPLH
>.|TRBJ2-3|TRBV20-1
SARDPQRGDPDTQC
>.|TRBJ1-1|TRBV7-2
ASSIGEAGYTEAF
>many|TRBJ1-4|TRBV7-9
ASTLGQGSTNEKLF
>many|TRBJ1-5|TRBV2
ASSPISGGNQPQH
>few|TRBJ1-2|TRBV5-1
ASSLWGTANYGYT
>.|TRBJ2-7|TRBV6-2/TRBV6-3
ASSYPDTSNTYEQY
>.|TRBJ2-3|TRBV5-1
ASSQGDRTGLNTDTQY
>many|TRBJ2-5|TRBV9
ASSVTLRAETQY
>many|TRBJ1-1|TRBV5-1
ASSLEGAVKAF
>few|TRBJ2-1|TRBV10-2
ASSESTSGEQF
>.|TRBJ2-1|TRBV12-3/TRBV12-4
ASSPRDRGDNEQF
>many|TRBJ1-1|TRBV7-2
ASRQNTEAF
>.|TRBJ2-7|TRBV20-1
SARGTGGTYEQY
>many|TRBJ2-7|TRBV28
ASSFAGQDSSYEQY
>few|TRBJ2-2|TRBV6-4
ASSDSRQENTGELF
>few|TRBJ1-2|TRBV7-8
ASSLIPRQNGYT
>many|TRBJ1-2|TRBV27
ASSLSGLNYGYT
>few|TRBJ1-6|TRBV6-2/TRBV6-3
ASSRRVQSSYNSPLH
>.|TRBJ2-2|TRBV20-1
SAALLAGELF
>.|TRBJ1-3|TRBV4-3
ASSQGPLSWGNTIY
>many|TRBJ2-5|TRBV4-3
ASSQDTGSAETQY
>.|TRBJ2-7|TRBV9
ASSVGDHIYEQY
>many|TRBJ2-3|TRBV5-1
ASSRTGADTQY
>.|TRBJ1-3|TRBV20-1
SARPTVTGNTIY
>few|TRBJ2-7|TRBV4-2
ASSRFIRDGTYEQY
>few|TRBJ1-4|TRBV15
ATSGDQAIHEKLF
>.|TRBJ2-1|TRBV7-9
ASSLAEIGIHEQF
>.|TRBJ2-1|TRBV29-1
SVGKEDHLSSYNEQF
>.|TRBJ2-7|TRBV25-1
ASSEFGATYEQY
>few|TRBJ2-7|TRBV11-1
ASSYRGLFYEQY
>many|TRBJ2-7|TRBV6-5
ASRNRDEAYEQY
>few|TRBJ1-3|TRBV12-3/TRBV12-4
ASSRGPSAGNTIY
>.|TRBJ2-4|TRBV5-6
ASSLRGVFAKNIQY
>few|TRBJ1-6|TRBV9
ASSVDSNSPLH
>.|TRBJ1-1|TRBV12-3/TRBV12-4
ASSFVPTTGSAF
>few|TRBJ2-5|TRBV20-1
SAPQGVVQETQY
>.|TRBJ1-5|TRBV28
ASRRTGVNQPQH
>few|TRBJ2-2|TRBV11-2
ASSWAINTGELF
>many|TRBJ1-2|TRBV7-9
ASSQDRVYGYT
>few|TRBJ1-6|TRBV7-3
ASSLRAGSSYNSPLH
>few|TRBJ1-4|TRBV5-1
ASSFYGQGPNEKLF
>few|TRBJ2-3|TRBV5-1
ASSPTVGDLTDTQY